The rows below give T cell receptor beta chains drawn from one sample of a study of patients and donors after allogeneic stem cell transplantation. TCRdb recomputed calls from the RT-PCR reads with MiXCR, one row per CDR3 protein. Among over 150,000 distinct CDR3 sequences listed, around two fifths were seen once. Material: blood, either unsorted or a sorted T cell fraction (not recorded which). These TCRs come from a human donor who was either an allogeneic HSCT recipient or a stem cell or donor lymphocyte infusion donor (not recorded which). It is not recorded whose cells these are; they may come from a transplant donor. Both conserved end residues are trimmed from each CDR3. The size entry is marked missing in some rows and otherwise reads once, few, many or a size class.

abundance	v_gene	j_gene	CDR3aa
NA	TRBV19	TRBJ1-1	ASRASGGGLNTEAF
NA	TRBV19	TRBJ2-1	ASRPGRAYNEQF
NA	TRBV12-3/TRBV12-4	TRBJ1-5	ASSDRYQPQH
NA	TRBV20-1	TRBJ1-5	SANRVDQPQH
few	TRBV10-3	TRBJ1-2	AISEGQRVIGYT
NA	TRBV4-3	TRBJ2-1	ASSTAGGDYEQF
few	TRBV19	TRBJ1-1	ASTGSDSGNTEAF
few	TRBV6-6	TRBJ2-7	ASSPSPRPRQQY
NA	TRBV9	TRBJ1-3	ASSVEGATGNTIY
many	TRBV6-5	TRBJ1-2	ASSSTNYGYT
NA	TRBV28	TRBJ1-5	ASSSQNRVG
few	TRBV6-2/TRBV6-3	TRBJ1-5	ASSRGTYSNQPQH
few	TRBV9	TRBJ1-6	ASSVQWSNSPLH
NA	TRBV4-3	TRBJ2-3	ASSRNRVGTDTQY
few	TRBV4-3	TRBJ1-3	ASSQVPAGGSGNTIY
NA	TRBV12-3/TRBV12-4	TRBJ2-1	ASSNPTSEVGQLEQF
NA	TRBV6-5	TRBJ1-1	ASGGQFYEAF
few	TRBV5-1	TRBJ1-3	ASSKWGRNSGNTIY